The 9 T cell receptor beta chains presented below share a single source sample, sequenced in a study of shared clonotypes between healthy human individuals. TCRdb's table, derived via immunoSEQ multiplex PCR, lists solely in-frame clones and lacks some. The sample has 1.5 million to 2.5 million clones, about 95% seen once. CD45RO-negative CD8 cells positively selected for CCR7 made up the naive population, which excluded terminally differentiated effector memory CD45RA+ cells. Material: naive CD8+ T cells sorted from blood. The receptor source for this set is a man younger than 30 in good health.

The chain links TRBV9 to TRBJ1-5; 10 bases fit TRBD1. The V gene's germline CDR1 is SGDLS and CDR2 YYNGEE. This CDR3 spans 15 amino acids. Trimming removed 0 bases from V and 6 bases from J; junction bases left unmatched: 3. The CDR3 spells CASSVGDRGRQPQHF. CDR3 coding DNA: TGTGCCAGCAGCGTAGGAGACAGGGGGCGTCAGCCCCAGCATTTT.

The CDR3 bases are TGTGCCAGCAGCTCCGATTACGAGGGAGGGAATACGCAGTATTTT. It encodes CASSSDYEGGNTQYF. V is TRBV11-3 and J is TRBJ2-3, with TRBD2 matching over 7 bases. The germline CDR1 and CDR2 sequences are SGHNT and YENEEA. The CDR3 is 15 amino acids. Unmatched junction bases numbered 11, after V lost 4 bases and J lost 7 bases.

The rearrangement uses TRBV5-4 and TRBJ1-1; D is undetermined. The length of the CDR3 is 14 residues. Germline assignment: CDR1 SGHNT and CDR2 YYREEE (reference sequence). Trimming cost V 2 bases and J 0 bases, with 8 bases left between them. CDR3 in amino acids: CASSFGRMNTEAFF. In nucleotides, the CDR3 is TGTGCCAGCAGCTTTGGCCGCATGAACACTGAAGCTTTCTTT.

CDR3 residues: CASSLLGKGGRSKETQYF. The CDR3 DNA sequence: TGTGCCAGCAGTTTATTGGGGAAGGGTGGGAGATCTAAAGAGACCCAGTACTTC. The rearrangement uses TRBV27 and TRBJ2-5; possibly TRBD2 for D (5 bases). The CDR3 totals 18 residues. Between the trimmed V and J ends, which lost 1 base and 3 bases, there was a span of 21 bases. Germline V gene lookup returns CDR1 MNHEY and CDR2 SMNVEV (reference sequence).

J is TRBJ2-3 and V is TRBV15; 9 nucleotides agree with TRBD2. Germline CDR1 reads LNHNV; CDR2 reads YYDKDF (reference sequence). The CDR3 has 17 amino acids. Losses at the gene ends were 2 bases for V and 2 bases for J; bases not matched to a gene: 8. CDR3: CATSRPSGGTNTDTQYF. DNA for the CDR3: TGTGCCACCAGCAGACCCAGCGGGGGGACGAACACAGATACGCAGTATTTT.

This sequence joins TRBV5-6 and TRBJ2-1, with unresolved D. V was pared by 3 bases and J by 7 bases, with 8 bases between. The germline V gene encodes CDR1 SGHDT and CDR2 YYEEEE. The CDR3 spans 12 residues. DNA of the CDR3: TGTGCCAGCAGCTCGGAGTGGAATGAGCAGTTCTTC. Its translation: CASSSEWNEQFF.

The rearrangement uses TRBV28 and TRBJ2-7; TRBD2 aligns across 7 bases. The germline V gene encodes CDR1 MDHEN and CDR2 SYDVKM. V gave up 5 bases and J gave up 0 bases; unmatched junction bases: 4. The CDR3 spans 14 residues. The CDR3 reads CASSPGGGSYEQYF. The CDR3 bases are TGTGCCAGCAGTCCCGGCGGGGGCTCCTACGAGCAGTACTTC.

On this clone: The identical CDR3 is also encoded by other nucleotide sequences in the sample. The V and J genes are TRBV5-8 and TRBJ2-7; D remains ambiguous. V lost 0 bases and J 0 bases, leaving 7 bases between the germline ends. Germline CDR1 reads SGHTS; CDR2 reads YDEGEE. The CDR3 extends over 14 amino acids. The CDR3 protein is CASSLGVSSYEQYF. In DNA, the CDR3 is TGTGCCAGCAGCTTGGGGGTTAGCTCCTACGAGCAGTACTTC.

CDR3 loop: CASSSVGTSGEYEQYF. DNA for the CDR3: TGCGCCAGCAGCTCGGTAGGGACTAGCGGGGAGTACGAGCAGTACTTC. The chain uses TRBV5-1 and TRBJ2-5, with 13 positions matching TRBD2. The J call may be incorrect, as the DNA end agrees better with TRBJ2-7. This CDR3 contains 16 residues. The germline gives CDR1 SGHRS, CDR2 YFSETQ.